The 9 T cell receptor beta chains given below trace back to one sample, sequenced in a study of cytomegalovirus exposure and HLA in healthy donors. PCR used 60 Vbeta primers and 13 Jbeta primers. The method was immunoSEQ multiplex PCR; TCRdb's version includes in-frame clones alone and lacks a portion of them. Of 150,000 or so clones listed, almost 80% were seen once; the top ten hold 6.5% to 8%. Source material: PBMCs. Receptors were obtained from a woman aged 35 to 49 in good health and CMV-seropositive.

This clone was recorded a few times. This rearrangement joins TRBV19 to TRBJ1-5, with 8 bases aligning to TRBD1. CDR1 and CDR2 from the germline V gene are LNHDA and SQIVND (reference sequence). After removal of 3 bases from V and 2 bases from J, the junction contained 3 bases not matched to a gene. The CDR3 length is 15 residues. CDR3: CASSIWGQGNQPQHF. CDR3 nucleotides: TGTGCCAGTAGTATCTGGGGACAGGGCAATCAGCCCCAGCATTTT.

This clone was picked up a small number of times. The chain joins TRBV6-5 to TRBJ1-5; no firm D call. V lost 1 base and J lost 5, with 6 bases in between. Germline-derived CDR1 and CDR2 are MNHEY and SVGAGI. The CDR3 contains 13 residues. This chain's CDR3 is CASSYYKDQPQHF. CDR3 bases: TGTGCCAGCAGTTACTACAAAGATCAGCCCCAGCATTTT.

The rearrangement uses TRBV27 and TRBJ2-1; 11 bases fit TRBD2. Germline CDR1 MNHEY, CDR2 SMNVEV (reference sequence). J lost 4 bases, V lost 6 bases, and 5 bases had no gene match. This CDR3 has 15 residues. CDR3 sequence (DNA): TGTGCCAGCAGCTCCCTAGCGGGGGGTTACAATGAGCAGTTCTTC. This translates into CASSSLAGGYNEQFF.

This sequence joins TRBV30 and TRBJ1-2; D is undetermined. The CDR3 spans 15 residues. The V end was cut by 1 base, the J end by 4 bases, with 16 bases between. From germline, CDR1 is GTSNPN and CDR2 SVGIG (reference sequence). CDR3 residues: CAWSGYGRESYGYTF. The CDR3 DNA is TGTGCCTGGAGTGGCTACGGACGGGAGAGCTATGGCTACACCTTC.

This clone appeared a single time. The genes are TRBV19 and TRBJ2-7, with a possible D match to TRBD1 (6 bases). V was shortened by 8 bases and J by 4 bases, with 15 bases between the two germline ends. CDR3 length equals 13 residues. The germline gives CDR1 LNHDA, CDR2 SQIVND (reference sequence). CDR3 sequence (DNA): TGTGCCAGTCAGGGGCCAAATTTATACGAGCAGTACTTC. This sequence encodes CASQGPNLYEQYF.

This clone has only one observation. The genes are TRBV12-5 and TRBJ2-7, with D possibly matching TRBD2 (6 bases). The CDR3 is made up of 18 amino acids. Germline values: CDR1 LGHNT, CDR2 FRNRAP. V was trimmed by 5 bases and J by 0 bases, leaving 23 bases between them. CDR3 residues: CASGLLTPGVVSSYEQYF. In DNA, the CDR3 is TGTGCTAGTGGTCTCCTCACCCCGGGGGTAGTGAGCTCCTACGAGCAGTACTTC.

The chain links TRBV7-9 to TRBJ1-2; D might be TRBD1 (5 bases). Per the germline V gene, CDR1 is SEHNR and CDR2 is FQNEAQ (reference sequence). The CDR3 has 15 residues. The V and J ends lost 3 bases and 2 bases respectively, with 13 bases between them. Here the CDR3 DNA reads TGTGCCAGCAGCTTGAATAGGGGAGGAAACTATGGCTACACCTTC. Its protein product is CASSLNRGGNYGYTF.

As concerns this clone: At the DNA level, this CDR3 is encoded by other sequences in the same sample as well. V is TRBV2 and J is TRBJ2-5, with 14 bases that match TRBD2. From germline, CDR1 is SNHLY and CDR2 FYNNEI. The ends lost 5 bases at V and 5 bases at J; junction bases unmatched: 4. This CDR3 spans 15 amino acids. The CDR3 loop reads CASSSGLAGGETQYF. The CDR3, as DNA: TGTGCCAGCAGTAGTGGACTAGCGGGGGGTGAGACCCAGTACTTC.

V and J are TRBV2 and TRBJ1-1, with no clear D. This CDR3 region has 12 residues. The V gene lost 2 bases and the J gene lost 7 bases, with 8 bases spanning the gap. Germline V gives CDR1 SNHLY, CDR2 FYNNEI. CDR3 loop: CASSESGIEAFF. The CDR3 coding sequence is TGTGCCAGCAGTGAATCGGGGATTGAAGCTTTCTTT.